This is a list of T cell receptor beta chains from one sample in a study of beta chain features in type 1 diabetes. The table came from immunoSEQ multiplex PCR; TCRdb's copy has only in-frame clones and leaves some out. Of about 700,000 clones in the sample, roughly 12% were seen once. The specimen sequenced was naive CD4+ T cells from blood. The source is a man younger than 30 with type 1 diabetes. Both conserved end residues are part of each CDR3. A D gene is named only where the DNA matches it firmly. A clone size is listed for some rows: how often the clone was seen (once, few, many), or a class if it is expanded.

clone size: few
D gene: TRBD2
CDR3 length: 15
J gene: TRBJ2-1
V gene: TRBV2
CDR3 DNA: TGTGCCAGCAGGGCTCTAGCGGGGGGCTACAATGAGCAGTTCTTC
CDR3 protein: CASRALAGGYNEQFF

clone size: -
D gene: -
CDR3 length: 11
J gene: TRBJ1-2
V gene: TRBV30
CDR3 DNA: TGTGCCTGGAGTCCCACCGAGGGCTACACCTTC
CDR3 protein: CAWSPTEGYTF

clone size: -
D gene: -
CDR3 length: 14
J gene: TRBJ2-7
V gene: TRBV6-5
CDR3 DNA: TGTGCCAGCAGTTACTCAGCCGACACCTACGAGCAGTACTTC
CDR3 protein: CASSYSADTYEQYF

clone size: -
D gene: TRBD1
CDR3 length: 17
J gene: TRBJ1-1
V gene: TRBV27
CDR3 DNA: TGTGCCAGCAGTAGATGGACAGGGCAAGGGATGAACACTGAAGCTTTCTTT
CDR3 protein: CASSRWTGQGMNTEAFF

clone size: few
D gene: -
CDR3 length: 14
J gene: TRBJ1-3
V gene: TRBV30
CDR3 DNA: TGTGCCTGGAGTGGGGTTGGGGGTGGAAACACCATATATTTT
CDR3 protein: CAWSGVGGGNTIYF

clone size: -
D gene: -
CDR3 length: 11
J gene: TRBJ2-3
V gene: TRBV30
CDR3 DNA: TGTGCCCTAGGGGGGACAGATACGCAGTATTTT
CDR3 protein: CALGGTDTQYF

clone size: few
D gene: -
CDR3 length: 10
J gene: TRBJ2-7
V gene: TRBV20-1
CDR3 DNA: TGCAGTGCGACTCCCCACGAGCAGTACTTC
CDR3 protein: CSATPHEQYF

clone size: few
D gene: -
CDR3 length: 14
J gene: TRBJ2-5
V gene: TRBV30
CDR3 DNA: TGTGCCTGGAGTGTACAGGGTATAACTGAGACCCAGTACTTC
CDR3 protein: CAWSVQGITETQYF

clone size: few
D gene: -
CDR3 length: 16
J gene: TRBJ1-1
V gene: TRBV15
CDR3 DNA: TGTGCCACCAGCAGAGATGCTGCCGAGGGGTACACTGAAGCTTTCTTT
CDR3 protein: CATSRDAAEGYTEAFF

clone size: few
D gene: -
CDR3 length: 13
J gene: TRBJ1-2
V gene: TRBV6-5
CDR3 DNA: TGTGCCAGCAGCCTTGACAGTACCTATGGCTACACCTTC
CDR3 protein: CASSLDSTYGYTF

clone size: -
D gene: -
CDR3 length: 14
J gene: TRBJ1-2
V gene: TRBV6-6
CDR3 DNA: TGTGCCAGCAGCTATAAAACCGGGGTCGCGGGCTACACCTTC
CDR3 protein: CASSYKTGVAGYTF

clone size: -
D gene: TRBD1
CDR3 length: 11
J gene: TRBJ2-4
V gene: TRBV6-1
CDR3 DNA: TGTGCCAGCAATACAGGGGCTAGGGAGTACTTC
CDR3 protein: CASNTGAREYF

clone size: few
D gene: -
CDR3 length: 15
J gene: TRBJ1-6
V gene: TRBV9
CDR3 DNA: TGTGCCAGCAGCGTAGAGGGCGTGGCGGATTCACCCCTCCACTTT
CDR3 protein: CASSVEGVADSPLHF

clone size: -
D gene: -
CDR3 length: 15
J gene: TRBJ1-4
V gene: TRBV6-5
CDR3 DNA: TGTGCCAGCAGTTTTTTAAGGGACAATAATGAAAAACTGTTTTTT
CDR3 protein: CASSFLRDNNEKLFF

clone size: -
D gene: -
CDR3 length: 13
J gene: TRBJ2-7
V gene: TRBV11-3
CDR3 DNA: TGTGCCAGCAGCTTATTGGCGATGCGGGAGCAGTACTTC
CDR3 protein: CASSLLAMREQYF

clone size: -
D gene: -
CDR3 length: 13
J gene: TRBJ1-2
V gene: TRBV29-1
CDR3 DNA: TGCAGCGTTGAAGATCTTCTTGGTCCTGGCTACACCTTC
CDR3 protein: CSVEDLLGPGYTF

clone size: few
D gene: -
CDR3 length: 14
J gene: TRBJ1-1
V gene: TRBV10-3
CDR3 DNA: TGTGCCATCAGTCAAAGTGGGAGGGTAGAAGAAGCTTTCTTT
CDR3 protein: CAISQSGRVEEAFF

clone size: few
D gene: -
CDR3 length: 15
J gene: TRBJ1-3
V gene: TRBV13
CDR3 DNA: TGTGCCAGCAGCTTCGAGGGTCCCTCTGGAAACACCATATATTTT
CDR3 protein: CASSFEGPSGNTIYF

clone size: -
D gene: TRBD1
CDR3 length: 14
J gene: TRBJ2-7
V gene: TRBV18
CDR3 DNA: TGTGCCAGCTCACCCGGACAGGGGGCGCGAGAGCAGTACTTC
CDR3 protein: CASSPGQGAREQYF

clone size: -
D gene: -
CDR3 length: 13
J gene: TRBJ1-1
V gene: TRBV6-5
CDR3 DNA: TGTGCCAGCAGTCTTAGGGTGGTCGATAAAGCTTTCTTT
CDR3 protein: CASSLRVVDKAFF

clone size: few
D gene: -
CDR3 length: 16
J gene: TRBJ2-2
V gene: TRBV9
CDR3 DNA: TGTGCCAGCAGCGTAGCTGGACAGTATTATGGCGGGGAGCTGTTTTTT
CDR3 protein: CASSVAGQYYGGELFF

clone size: few
D gene: -
CDR3 length: 12
J gene: TRBJ2-7
V gene: TRBV30
CDR3 DNA: TGTGCCTGGAGAAACAGGGTCGGAGAGCAGTACTTC
CDR3 protein: CAWRNRVGEQYF

clone size: few
D gene: -
CDR3 length: 15
J gene: TRBJ2-3
V gene: TRBV18
CDR3 DNA: TGTGCCAGCTCACCACCCTGGGGGTTGACAGATACGCAGTATTTT
CDR3 protein: CASSPPWGLTDTQYF

clone size: few
D gene: -
CDR3 length: 14
J gene: TRBJ2-5
V gene: TRBV2
CDR3 DNA: TGTGCCAGCAGTGAAAGTAGCCCTCCGAGGCCCCAGTACTTC
CDR3 protein: CASSESSPPRPQYF

clone size: -
D gene: -
CDR3 length: 14
J gene: TRBJ1-2
V gene: TRBV28
CDR3 DNA: TGTGCCAGCAGTTCCCCGACGGGGGACTATGGCTACACCTTC
CDR3 protein: CASSSPTGDYGYTF

clone size: -
D gene: TRBD2
CDR3 length: 16
J gene: TRBJ2-1
V gene: TRBV27
CDR3 DNA: TGTGCCAGCAGTTTATCCCCCCAGCGGGGCAACAATGAGCAGTTCTTC
CDR3 protein: CASSLSPQRGNNEQFF

clone size: few
D gene: TRBD2
CDR3 length: 15
J gene: TRBJ2-5
V gene: TRBV7-9
CDR3 DNA: TGTGCCAGCAGCCTTAGGCTAGCGGGCCAAGAGACCCAGTACTTC
CDR3 protein: CASSLRLAGQETQYF

clone size: -
D gene: -
CDR3 length: 12
J gene: TRBJ1-1
V gene: TRBV30
CDR3 DNA: TGTGCCTGGAGTTCCCAGGCAACTGAAGCTTTCTTT
CDR3 protein: CAWSSQATEAFF

clone size: few
D gene: TRBD1
CDR3 length: 14
J gene: TRBJ2-7
V gene: TRBV10-3
CDR3 DNA: TGTGCCATCAGTGAAGGGACAGGGGGCCACGAGCAGTACTTC
CDR3 protein: CAISEGTGGHEQYF

clone size: few
D gene: -
CDR3 length: 14
J gene: TRBJ1-2
V gene: TRBV16
CDR3 DNA: TGTGCCAGCAGCGGAGATCAGGGCGTTTGGGGCTACACCTTC
CDR3 protein: CASSGDQGVWGYTF

clone size: few
D gene: -
CDR3 length: 13
J gene: TRBJ1-1
V gene: TRBV29-1
CDR3 DNA: TGCAGCGTGGGACTACAGGGGAACACTGAAGCTTTCTTT
CDR3 protein: CSVGLQGNTEAFF

clone size: few
D gene: -
CDR3 length: 12
J gene: TRBJ2-7
V gene: TRBV6-6
CDR3 DNA: TGTGCCAGCAGTCGCTCCGAGTACGAGCAGTACTTC
CDR3 protein: CASSRSEYEQYF

clone size: -
D gene: -
CDR3 length: 14
J gene: TRBJ1-1
V gene: TRBV30
CDR3 DNA: TGTGCCTGGAGGATAGAGGCAGGGGAGACTGAAGCTTTCTTT
CDR3 protein: CAWRIEAGETEAFF

clone size: few
D gene: TRBD2
CDR3 length: 17
J gene: TRBJ2-5
V gene: TRBV28
CDR3 DNA: TGTGCCAGCAGTATGGGACTAGCGGGGGGCTACCAAGAGACCCAGTACTTC
CDR3 protein: CASSMGLAGGYQETQYF

clone size: few
D gene: TRBD1
CDR3 length: 16
J gene: TRBJ1-6
V gene: TRBV18
CDR3 DNA: TGTGCCAGCTCACCATCGGGACAGGGCAATAATTCACCCCTCCACTTT
CDR3 protein: CASSPSGQGNNSPLHF

clone size: few
D gene: TRBD2
CDR3 length: 18
J gene: TRBJ2-1
V gene: TRBV11-3
CDR3 DNA: TGTGCCAGCAGCTTAACATGGCGGGGGGCCGACTTCTACAATGAGCAGTTCTTC
CDR3 protein: CASSLTWRGADFYNEQFF

clone size: few
D gene: -
CDR3 length: 14
J gene: TRBJ1-1
V gene: TRBV5-1
CDR3 DNA: TGCGCCAGCTCCCCAAGGGTTCTGGACACTGAAGCTTTCTTT
CDR3 protein: CASSPRVLDTEAFF

clone size: -
D gene: -
CDR3 length: 12
J gene: TRBJ2-3
V gene: TRBV7-9
CDR3 DNA: TGTGCCAGCAGTCCTGGGGAGGATACGCAGTATTTT
CDR3 protein: CASSPGEDTQYF

clone size: -
D gene: TRBD1
CDR3 length: 15
J gene: TRBJ1-2
V gene: TRBV13
CDR3 DNA: TGTGCCAGCAGCCCCCGGGACAGGGGGCGGAATGGCTACACCTTC
CDR3 protein: CASSPRDRGRNGYTF